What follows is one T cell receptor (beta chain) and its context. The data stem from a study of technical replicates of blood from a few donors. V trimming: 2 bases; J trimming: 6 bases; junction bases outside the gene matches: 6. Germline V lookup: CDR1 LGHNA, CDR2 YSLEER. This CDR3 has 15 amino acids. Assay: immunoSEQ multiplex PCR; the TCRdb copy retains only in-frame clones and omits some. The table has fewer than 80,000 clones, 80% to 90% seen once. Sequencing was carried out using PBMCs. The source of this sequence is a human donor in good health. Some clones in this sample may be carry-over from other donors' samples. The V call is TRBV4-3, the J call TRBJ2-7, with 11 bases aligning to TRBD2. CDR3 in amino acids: CASSQQLAGVSEQYF. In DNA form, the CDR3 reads TGCGCCAGCAGCCAACAACTAGCGGGAGTGTCCGAGCAGTACTTC.